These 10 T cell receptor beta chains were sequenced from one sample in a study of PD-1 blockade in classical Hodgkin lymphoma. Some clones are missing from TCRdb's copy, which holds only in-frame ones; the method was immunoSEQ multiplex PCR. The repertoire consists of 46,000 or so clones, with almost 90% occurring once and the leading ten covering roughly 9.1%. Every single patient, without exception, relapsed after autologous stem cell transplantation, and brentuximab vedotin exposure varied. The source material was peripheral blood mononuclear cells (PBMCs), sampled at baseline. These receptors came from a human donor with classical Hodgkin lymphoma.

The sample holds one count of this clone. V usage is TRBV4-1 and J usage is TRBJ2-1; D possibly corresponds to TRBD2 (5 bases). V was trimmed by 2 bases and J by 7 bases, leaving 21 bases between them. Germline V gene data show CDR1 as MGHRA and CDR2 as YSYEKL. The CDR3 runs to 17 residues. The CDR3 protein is CASSQPRPPKRLNEQFF. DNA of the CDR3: TGCGCCAGCAGCCAACCCCGGCCCCCTAAGCGGTTGAATGAGCAGTTCTTC.

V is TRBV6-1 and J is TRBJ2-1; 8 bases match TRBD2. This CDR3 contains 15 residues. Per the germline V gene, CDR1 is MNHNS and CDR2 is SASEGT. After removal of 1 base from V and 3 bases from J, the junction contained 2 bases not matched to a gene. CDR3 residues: CASSEELAVYNEQFF. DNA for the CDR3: TGTGCCAGCAGTGAAGAACTAGCGGTCTACAATGAGCAGTTCTTC.

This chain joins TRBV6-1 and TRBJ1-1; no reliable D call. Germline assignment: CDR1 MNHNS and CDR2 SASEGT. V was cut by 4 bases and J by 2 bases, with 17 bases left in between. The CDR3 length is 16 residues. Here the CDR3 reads CASSGRGLGLNTEAFF. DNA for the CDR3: TGTGCCAGCAGTGGCCGGGGTTTGGGCCTTAACACTGAAGCTTTCTTT.

CDR3 region: CASSLIGTVYEQYF. CDR3 coding DNA: TGTGCCAGCAGTTTGATAGGGACAGTCTACGAGCAGTACTTC. V gene TRBV28 combines with J gene TRBJ2-7; 7 nucleotides line up with TRBD1. Germline CDR1 and CDR2: MDHEN and SYDVKM. The CDR3 is 14 residues long. V shed 3 bases, J shed 3 bases, and the junction held 5 bases outside the gene matches.

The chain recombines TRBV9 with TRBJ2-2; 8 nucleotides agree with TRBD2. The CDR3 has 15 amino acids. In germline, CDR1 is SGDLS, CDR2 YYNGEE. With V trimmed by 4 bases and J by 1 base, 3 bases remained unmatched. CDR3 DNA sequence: TGTGCCAGCAGCCCGGGGGGGGTGAACACCGGGGAGCTGTTTTTT. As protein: CASSPGGVNTGELFF.

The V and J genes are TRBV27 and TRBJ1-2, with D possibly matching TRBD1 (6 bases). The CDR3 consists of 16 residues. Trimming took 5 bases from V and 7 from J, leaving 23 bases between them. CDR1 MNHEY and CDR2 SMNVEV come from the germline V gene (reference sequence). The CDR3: CASSLYPALRGGGYTF. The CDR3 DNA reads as TGTGCCAGCAGTCTATACCCGGCCCTGCGAGGGGGTGGCTACACCTTC.

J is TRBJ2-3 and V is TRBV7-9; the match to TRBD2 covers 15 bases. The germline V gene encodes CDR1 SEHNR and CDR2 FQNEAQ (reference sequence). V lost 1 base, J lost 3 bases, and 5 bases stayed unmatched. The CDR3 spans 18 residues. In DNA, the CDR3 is TGTGCCAGCAGCTTAGGAGGACTAGCGGGGGGGCATACAGATACGCAGTATTTT. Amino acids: CASSLGGLAGGHTDTQYF.

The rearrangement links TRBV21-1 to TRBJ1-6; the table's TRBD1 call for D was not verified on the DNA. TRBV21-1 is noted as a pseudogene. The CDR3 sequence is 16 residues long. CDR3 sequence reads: CASSKERTGDYSPLHF. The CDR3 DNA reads TGTGCCAGCAGCAAAGAGCGGACAGGGGATTATTCACCCCTCCACTTT.

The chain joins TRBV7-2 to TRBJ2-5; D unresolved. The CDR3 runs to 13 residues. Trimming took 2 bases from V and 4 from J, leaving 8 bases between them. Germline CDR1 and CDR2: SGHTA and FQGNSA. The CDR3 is CASSLYVRETQYF. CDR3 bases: TGTGCCAGCAGCTTATACGTACGAGAGACCCAGTACTTC.

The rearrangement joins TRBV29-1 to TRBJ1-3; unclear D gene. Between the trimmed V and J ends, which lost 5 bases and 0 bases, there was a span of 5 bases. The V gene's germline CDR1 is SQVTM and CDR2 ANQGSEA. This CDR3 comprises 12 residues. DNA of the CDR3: TGCAGCGTTCGAGCCTCTGGAAACACCATATATTTT. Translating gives CSVRASGNTIYF.